Only a few counts were recorded for the clone carrying this T cell receptor beta chain. Its antigen remains unknown. This record belongs to a study of spatial heterogeneity in lung cancer. Study as a whole: Bulk RNA-seq from matched material yielded a T cell module score that correlated strongly with TCR transcript counts in tumor regions. The study, taken as a whole, reports: Mutation counts in tumors were tracked by counts of expanded intratumoral alpha and beta TCRs.

Documented time point: sample taken at primary tumor resection. The authors sequenced whole RNA from tumor, nontumor lung or frozen PBMC without sorting. TCRdb recomputed calls from the 5' RACE reads with MiXCR, one row per CDR3 protein. The table has about 4,900 distinct CDR3 sequences, 25% to 40% seen once. Trimming took off 7 bases at V and 2 bases at J, with 9 bases between the two ends. Germline V gene lookup returns CDR1 SQVTM and CDR2 ANQGSEA. The CDR3 spans 13 residues. This chain joins TRBV29-1 and TRBJ2-6; D is possibly TRBD1 (5 bases). The sequencing here drew on lung tumor tissue, taken at surgery. This sequence was found in a male donor with early-stage non-small cell lung cancer. The DNA of the CDR3 is TGCAGCGGTGGGGCAGCTGGGGCCAACGTCCTGACTTTC. Translating it yields CSGGAAGANVLTF.